This T cell receptor (beta chain) was identified in a study of long-term antiretroviral therapy in people with HIV. After removal of 2 bases from V and 0 bases from J, the junction contained 2 bases not matched to a gene. CDR3 length: 15 residues. In germline, CDR1 is SGHDT, CDR2 YYEEEE. They ran version v3.0 of the immunoSEQ assay at survey level. Clones were read by immunoSEQ multiplex PCR, and TCRdb kept only the in-frame ones, dropping some. The repertoire holds some 35,000 clones, with over 75% as singletons. The rearrangement links TRBV5-6 to TRBJ2-3, with 8 bases lining up with TRBD2. This receptor was obtained from a man younger than 35 with HIV. Source: unsorted PBMCs, taken 0.6 years after starting antiretroviral therapy. Here the CDR3 reads CASSLSGSSTDTQYF. The CDR3, as DNA: TGTGCCAGCAGCTTAAGCGGGAGTAGCACAGATACGCAGTATTTT.